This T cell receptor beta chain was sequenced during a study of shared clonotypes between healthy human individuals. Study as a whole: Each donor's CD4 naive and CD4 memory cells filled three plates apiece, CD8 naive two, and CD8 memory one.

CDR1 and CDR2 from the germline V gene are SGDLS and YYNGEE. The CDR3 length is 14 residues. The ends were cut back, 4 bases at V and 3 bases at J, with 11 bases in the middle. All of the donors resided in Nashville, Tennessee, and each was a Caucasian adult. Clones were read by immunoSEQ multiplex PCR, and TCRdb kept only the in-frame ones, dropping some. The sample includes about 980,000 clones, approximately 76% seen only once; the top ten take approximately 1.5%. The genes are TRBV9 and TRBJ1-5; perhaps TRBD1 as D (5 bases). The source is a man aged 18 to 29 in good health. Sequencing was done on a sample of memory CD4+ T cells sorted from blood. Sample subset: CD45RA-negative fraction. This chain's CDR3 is CASSHGGANQPQHF. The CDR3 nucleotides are TGTGCCAGCAGCCACGGCGGGGCCAATCAGCCCCAGCATTTT.